The clone carrying this T cell receptor (beta chain) was seen ten or more times. The data belong to a study of response to subunit inactivated influenza vaccine. CDR3 length: 14 residues. Looked up from germline, CDR1 is SEHNR and CDR2 is FQNEAQ (reference sequence). V lost 2 bases and J 2 bases, leaving 9 bases between the germline ends. TCRdb reprocessed the RT-PCR reads via MiXCR and lists one record per CDR3 protein. The sample contains 150,000 to 200,000 distinct CDR3 sequences, approximately 11% of which appear only once. The rearrangement uses TRBV7-9 and TRBJ1-1, with D perhaps TRBD1 (6 bases). The sequence was obtained from a man aged 50 to 59 who received an inactivated influenza vaccine. Sequences were derived from non-naive T cells sorted from PBMCs, sampled more than 35 days after vaccination. CDR3 in amino acids: CASSLQGSNTEAFF. CDR3 nucleotide sequence: TGTGCCAGCAGCTTACAGGGGTCAAACACTGAAGCTTTCTTT.